The 19 T cell receptor beta chains below all came from one sample that was sequenced in a study of radiotherapy plus CTLA-4 blockade in lung cancer. Some clones are missing from TCRdb's copy, which holds only in-frame ones; the method was immunoSEQ multiplex PCR. The sample lists more than 75,000 clones, around 87% seen once, with around 0.8% in the top ten. Sequenced material: peripheral blood, taken from a patient treated with radiotherapy plus ipilimumab. The receptors originated from a human donor with non-small cell lung cancer who had stable disease on radiotherapy plus ipilimumab.

This chain connects TRBV7-3 to TRBJ2-1; the match to TRBD2 covers 9 bases. The CDR3 covers 16 residues. Trimming removed 5 bases from V and 8 bases from J; junction bases left unmatched: 13. CDR1 and CDR2 (germline): SGHTA, FQGTGA. CDR3 residues: CASSLLAGALRDEQFF. DNA of the CDR3: TGTGCCAGCAGCCTCTTAGCGGGAGCTCTAAGGGATGAGCAGTTCTTC.

This sequence joins TRBV9 and TRBJ2-1, with TRBD2 identical over 12 bases. From germline, CDR1 is SGDLS and CDR2 YYNGEE. J was trimmed by 10 bases and V by 6 bases; bases with no gene match: 5. This CDR3 is 13 amino acids long. This CDR3 is CASIPGLAGEQFF. In DNA form, the CDR3 reads TGTGCCAGCATTCCCGGACTAGCGGGGGAGCAGTTCTTC.

This clone was seen just once. The gene calls are TRBV28 and TRBJ1-1; 7 nucleotides agree with TRBD1. Losses at the gene ends were 5 bases for V and 10 bases for J; bases not matched to a gene: 10. This CDR3 comprises 13 residues. Germline-derived CDR1 and CDR2 are MDHEN and SYDVKM. The CDR3 reads CASSTGTDFGAFF. The CDR3 DNA is TGTGCCAGCAGTACCGGGACAGACTTTGGAGCTTTCTTT.

The CDR3 nucleotides are TGTGCCAGCTCCTACCGGGACAGGGACGGCGAGCAGTACTTC. Protein sequence: CASSYRDRDGEQYF. The rearrangement links TRBV18 to TRBJ2-7; 9 positions match TRBD1. Germline-derived CDR1 and CDR2 are KGHSH and LQKENI. The CDR3 covers 14 residues. The V and J ends lost 6 bases and 6 bases, in that order; junction bases with no gene match: 9.

The CDR3 loop reads CASSEGDRHTGELFF. In DNA, the CDR3 is TGCGCCAGCAGTGAGGGGGACAGACACACCGGGGAGCTGTTTTTT. The V call is TRBV10-1, the J call TRBJ2-2, with 7 bases fitting TRBD1. V dropped 2 bases and J dropped 3; count of bases not matched to a gene: 3. The germline V gene has CDR1 WNHNN and CDR2 SYGVQD (reference sequence). The CDR3 runs to 15 residues.

This chain uses TRBV5-1 with TRBJ1-4; D is unresolved. Germline CDR1 is SGHRS and CDR2 is YFSETQ. This CDR3 spans 14 amino acids. V dropped 0 bases and J dropped 4 bases, with 7 bases sitting between them. CDR3 sequence: CASSLGGINEKLFF. DNA for the CDR3: TGCGCCAGCAGCTTGGGAGGGATTAATGAAAAACTGTTTTTT.

The CDR3 DNA reads TGCGCCAGCAGTATTCCCGGGACAGGGCAAGAGACCCAGTACTTC. Protein product: CASSIPGTGQETQYF. The V and J genes are TRBV10-2 and TRBJ2-5, with 9 bases fitting TRBD1. The CDR3 length is 15 residues. With V trimmed by 5 bases and J by 2 bases, 6 bases remained unmatched. Germline values: CDR1 WSHSY, CDR2 SAAADI.

The genes are TRBV2 and TRBJ1-5; perhaps TRBD1 as D (6 bases). The CDR3 spans 16 residues. V gave up 8 bases and J gave up 6 bases, with 23 bases separating them. Germline lookup yields CDR1 SNHLY and CDR2 FYNNEI. The DNA for the CDR3 is TGTGCCAGCTGCCCTGACGGGGGGCTAGTAACTCAGCCCCAGCATTTT. Protein sequence: CASCPDGGLVTQPQHF.

The genes are TRBV14 and TRBJ1-6; the D is unclear. The V end was cut by 7 bases, the J end by 2 bases, with 9 bases between. The CDR3 is 14 residues long. Germline values: CDR1 SGHDN, CDR2 FVKESK. CDR3 sequence reads: CASKKEAYNSPLHF. The CDR3 nucleotides read TGTGCCAGCAAAAAAGAGGCCTATAATTCACCCCTCCACTTT.

This clone was seen more than once but under ten times. V gene TRBV25-1 combines with J gene TRBJ2-7; D not certain. The CDR3 spans 12 residues. Per germline, CDR1 MGHDK and CDR2 SYGVNS. Trimming shortened V by 6 bases and J by 4 bases, and 10 bases separated the two germline ends. The DNA of the CDR3 is TGTGCCAGCAGGAGCAACAGTTACGAGCAGTACTTC. This sequence encodes CASRSNSYEQYF.

V gene TRBV5-1 combines with J gene TRBJ2-1; a weak D match, TRBD2 (6 bases). Per germline, CDR1 SGHRS and CDR2 YFSETQ. The CDR3 contains 16 residues. With 0 bases removed from V and 6 bases from J, the gap between germline ends came to 16 bases. CDR3 sequence reads: CASSLVGGVGGNEQFF. Written as DNA, the CDR3 is TGCGCCAGCAGCTTGGTTGGGGGAGTGGGAGGCAATGAGCAGTTCTTC.

This clone was found a few times. J is TRBJ2-3 and V is TRBV19, with a weak D call TRBD2 (5 bases). Trimming cost V 7 bases and J 2 bases, with 10 bases left between them. The CDR3 runs 13 residues. Germline CDR1 is LNHDA and CDR2 is SQIVND (reference sequence). Here the CDR3 reads CASTSGFTDTQYF. The CDR3 DNA reads TGTGCCAGTACCTCGGGGTTCACAGATACGCAGTATTTT.

The chain has TRBV5-4 and TRBJ2-5, with D unresolved. The V and J ends lost 1 base and 4 bases respectively, with 11 bases between them. The germline gives CDR1 SGHNT, CDR2 YYREEE (reference sequence). CDR3 size: 14 residues. This CDR3 reads CASSLTATPETQYF. CDR3 nucleotide sequence: TGTGCCAGCAGCTTGACAGCTACCCCAGAGACCCAGTACTTC.

This clone was recorded once. The chain carries TRBV4-1 and TRBJ1-5; 9 bases are a match to TRBD1. The CDR3 contains 15 residues. The trim removed 3 bases at V and 7 bases at J, leaving 7 bases unmatched. Germline V CDR1 and CDR2: MGHRA, YSYEKL. The CDR3 protein is CASSQSRDREQPQHF. CDR3 bases: TGCGCCAGCAGCCAGTCGCGGGACAGGGAACAGCCCCAGCATTTT.

The chain is built from TRBV4-1 and TRBJ1-5; the D is unclear. This CDR3 is built from 18 residues. Germline assignment: CDR1 MGHRA and CDR2 YSYEKL. Trimming left V 1 base short and J 0 bases short, with 16 bases between. This CDR3 reads CASSQGPTASPSNQPQHF. CDR3 bases: TGCGCCAGCAGCCAAGGACCTACAGCAAGCCCTAGCAATCAGCCCCAGCATTTT.

Here the CDR3 DNA reads TGTGCCAGCAGCTCTGGGGGGACTTCCTACGAGCAGTACTTC. It yields the protein CASSSGGTSYEQYF. The rearrangement links TRBV7-8 to TRBJ2-7; perhaps TRBD2 as D (6 bases). CDR3 length: 14 residues. From germline, CDR1 is SGHVS and CDR2 FQNEAQ. V lost 4 bases and J 1 base, leaving 11 bases between the germline ends.

The chain employs TRBV7-9 and TRBJ2-3; maybe TRBD1 (5 bases). The V and J ends lost 5 bases and 10 bases respectively, with 19 bases between them. The CDR3 contains 14 residues. Germline assignment: CDR1 SEHNR and CDR2 FQNEAQ (reference sequence). The DNA of the CDR3 is TGTGCCAGCAGCCGTACCTCGGTAGGGGTTTCGCAGTATTTT. Its protein product is CASSRTSVGVSQYF. Looking up the rest from reference TRBV7-9 and TRBJ2-3 gives the full variable domain: DTGVSQNPRHKITKRGQNVTFRCDPISEHNRLYWYRQTLGQGPEFLTYFQNEAQLEKSRLLSDRFSAERPKGSFSTLEIQRTEQGDSAMYLCASSRTSVGVSQYFGPGTRLTVL.

The V gene is TRBV6-5, the J gene TRBJ2-3; no clear D gene. Germline-derived CDR1 and CDR2 are MNHEY and SVGAGI. The CDR3 has 13 amino acids. V was cut by 4 bases and J by 2 bases, with 7 bases left in between. The CDR3 protein is CASSSRPTDTQYF. In DNA form, the CDR3 reads TGTGCCAGCAGTTCCAGACCCACAGATACGCAGTATTTT.

The genes are TRBV6-6 and TRBJ2-1; D may be TRBD1 (6 bases). Germline-derived CDR1 and CDR2 are MNHNY and SVGAGI (reference sequence). The CDR3 extends over 15 amino acids. V was pared by 4 bases and J by 7 bases, with 17 bases between. The CDR3 sequence: CASSSAGSQGNEQFF. As DNA, the CDR3 is TGTGCCAGCAGTTCCGCGGGTAGCCAGGGGAATGAGCAGTTCTTC.